The sequence of this T cell receptor (beta chain) was determined in a study of blood T cell repertoires in COVID-19. Study summary: Researchers got acute and convalescent COVID-19 samples from the United States, Italy and Spain.

The assay was immunoSEQ multiplex PCR, and TCRdb's table has in-frame clones only and misses some. The sample has roughly 150,000 clones; approximately 83% are singletons. V shed 6 bases, J shed 5 bases, and the junction held 7 bases outside the gene matches. The CDR3 length is 15 residues. Germline lookup yields CDR1 ENHRY and CDR2 SYGVKD. V usage is TRBV10-3 and J usage is TRBJ1-5, with 10 bases lining up with TRBD1. The source is an older man who had been exposed to COVID-19. The sample consisted of PBMCs or T cells enriched from blood (not recorded which). The CDR3 region is CAISLTGGEDQPQHF. The CDR3 nucleotides read TGTGCCATCAGCCTGACAGGGGGCGAGGATCAGCCCCAGCATTTT.